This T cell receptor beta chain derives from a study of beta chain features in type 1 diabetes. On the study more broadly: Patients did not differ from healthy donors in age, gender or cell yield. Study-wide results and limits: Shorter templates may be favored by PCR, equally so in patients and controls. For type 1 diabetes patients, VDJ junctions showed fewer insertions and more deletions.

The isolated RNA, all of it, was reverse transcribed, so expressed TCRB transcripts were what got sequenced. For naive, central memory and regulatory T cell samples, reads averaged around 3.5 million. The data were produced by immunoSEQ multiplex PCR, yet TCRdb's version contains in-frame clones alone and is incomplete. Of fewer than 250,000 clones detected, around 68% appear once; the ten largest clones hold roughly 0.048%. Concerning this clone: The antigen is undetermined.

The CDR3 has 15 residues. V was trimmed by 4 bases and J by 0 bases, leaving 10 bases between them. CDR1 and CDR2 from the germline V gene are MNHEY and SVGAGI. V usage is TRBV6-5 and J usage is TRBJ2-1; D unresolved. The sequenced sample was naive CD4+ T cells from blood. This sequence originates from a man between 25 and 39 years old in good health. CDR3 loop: CASSSQTVSYNEQFF. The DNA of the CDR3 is TGTGCCAGCAGTTCCCAGACGGTCTCCTACAATGAGCAGTTCTTC.